The 11 T cell receptor beta chains listed next were all sequenced from one sample in a study of blood T cell repertoires in COVID-19. Produced via immunoSEQ multiplex PCR; TCRdb's table is partial and in-frame only. The table includes more than 200,000 clones, around 89% detected once. The specimen sequenced was PBMCs or T cells enriched from blood (not recorded which). These receptors all come from a woman aged 25 to 39 who had recovered from COVID-19.

This sequence joins TRBV28 and TRBJ1-2, with a possible D match to TRBD1 (6 bases). The CDR3 has 14 amino acids. Trimming removed 2 bases at V and 4 bases at J, with 11 bases between. Looked up from germline, CDR1 is MDHEN and CDR2 is SYDVKM. CDR3 bases: TGTGCCAGCAGTTTAACAGGGATCGTCTATGGCTACACCTTC. Translated: CASSLTGIVYGYTF.

This clone was seen more than once but under ten times. The CDR3 sequence: CAITSGAGNTIYF. Here the CDR3 DNA reads TGTGCCATCACTTCAGGGGCGGGAAACACCATATATTTT. The rearrangement uses TRBV10-3 and TRBJ1-3, with D tentatively TRBD1 (6 bases). V was trimmed by 7 bases and J by 4 bases, leaving 11 bases between them. The germline V gene has CDR1 ENHRY and CDR2 SYGVKD. The CDR3 runs to 13 residues.

The chain joins TRBV9 to TRBJ2-2; possible D gene TRBD2, 6 bases. The CDR3 contains 16 residues. Germline V lookup: CDR1 SGDLS, CDR2 YYNGEE. Trimming took 0 bases from V and 5 from J, leaving 14 bases between them. CDR3 sequence: CASSVGRLVPTGELFF. CDR3 coding DNA: TGTGCCAGCAGCGTAGGTCGACTAGTACCTACCGGGGAGCTGTTTTTT.

This clone was seen just once. This chain connects TRBV10-3 to TRBJ2-4; D possibly corresponds to TRBD2 (6 bases). Per the germline V gene, CDR1 is ENHRY and CDR2 is SYGVKD. The CDR3 length is 14 residues. Trimming pared 2 bases from V and 3 bases from J, leaving 8 bases between. CDR3 in amino acids: CAISEPGDKNIQYF. CDR3 sequence (DNA): TGTGCCATCAGTGAGCCGGGGGACAAAAACATTCAGTACTTC.

This chain connects TRBV5-1 to TRBJ2-7; TRBD1 aligns across 8 bases. The germline gives CDR1 SGHRS, CDR2 YFSETQ. The CDR3 consists of 14 residues. The ends lost 2 bases at V and 2 bases at J; junction bases unmatched: 3. Here the CDR3 DNA reads TGCGCCAGCAGCTTTCAGGGGGCCACCTACGAGCAGTACTTC. Translated, it gives CASSFQGATYEQYF. The variable domain in full, completed from reference TRBV5-1 and TRBJ2-7, reads KAGVTQTPRYLIKTRGQQVTLSCSPISGHRSVSWYQQTPGQGLQFLFEYFSETQRNKGNFPGRFSGRQFSNSRSEMNVSTLELGDSALYLCASSFQGATYEQYFGPGTRLTVT.

V and J are TRBV2 and TRBJ1-5, with D hard to call. The V end lost 0 bases, the J end lost 6 bases, and 9 bases lay between the germline ends. Germline V gives CDR1 SNHLY, CDR2 FYNNEI. The CDR3 is 14 amino acids. CDR3 in DNA: TGTGCCAGCAGTGAAGCTCACGGGAGTCAGCCCCAGCATTTT. Amino acids: CASSEAHGSQPQHF.

This chain uses TRBV19 with TRBJ1-1, with TRBD1 as a possible D gene (5 bases). There are 14 residues in the CDR3. CDR1 is LNHDA, CDR2 SQIVND, per germline (reference sequence). V was cut by 2 bases and J by 4 bases, with 11 bases left in between. The CDR3 loop reads CASSIQGRGTEAFF. The CDR3 nucleotides read TGTGCCAGTAGTATACAGGGAAGGGGCACTGAAGCTTTCTTT.

With regard to this clone: The sample has other DNA sequences that encode this CDR3 too. The CDR3 is CASSLTDNYGYTF. CDR3 in DNA: TGTGCCAGCAGCTTAACAGATAACTATGGCTACACCTTC. The genes are TRBV11-2 and TRBJ1-2, with D unclear. The CDR3 has 13 residues. V was shortened by 2 bases and J by 1 base, with 5 bases between the two germline ends. Germline V gene data show CDR1 as SGHAT and CDR2 as FQNNGV. Looking up the rest from reference TRBV11-2 and TRBJ1-2 gives the full variable domain: EAGVAQSPRYKIIEKRQSVAFWCNPISGHATLYWYQQILGQGPKLLIQFQNNGVVDDSQLPKDRFSAERLKGVDSTLKIQPAKLEDSAVYLCASSLTDNYGYTFGSGTRLTVV.

The chain couples TRBV24-1 to TRBJ2-2; 7 positions agree with TRBD1. V trimming: 6 bases; J trimming: 1 base; junction bases outside the gene matches: 7. This CDR3 comprises 16 residues. The germline gives CDR1 KGHDR, CDR2 SFDVKD. The CDR3 sequence is CATSHPRTGNTGELFF. The CDR3 DNA sequence: TGTGCCACCAGTCACCCTAGGACAGGGAACACCGGGGAGCTGTTTTTT.

V gene TRBV6-1 combines with J gene TRBJ2-1, with 11 bases matching TRBD2. Unmatched junction bases numbered 3, after V lost 3 bases and J lost 11 bases. The CDR3 runs to 13 residues. CDR1 and CDR2 (germline): MNHNS, SASEGT. CDR3 loop: CASSDRLAGKQFF. CDR3 DNA sequence: TGTGCCAGCAGTGATCGACTAGCGGGAAAGCAGTTCTTC.

The chain recombines TRBV9 with TRBJ2-3; 10 bases are a match to TRBD2. There are 16 residues in the CDR3. V was clipped by 1 base and J by 1 base; unmatched bases: 3. Germline V gene sequence: CDR1 SGDLS, CDR2 YYNGEE. This chain's CDR3 is CASSVLAGDGTDTQYF. The CDR3 nucleotides are TGTGCCAGCAGCGTACTAGCGGGAGATGGCACAGATACGCAGTATTTT.